The 8 T cell receptor beta chains below all came from one sample that was sequenced in a study of T cells of healthy individuals. TCRdb independently ran MiXCR on the 5' RACE reads; one entry per CDR3 protein. The table includes about 100,000 distinct CDR3 sequences, roughly 15% detected once. Every receptor here comes from a human donor in good health.

The chain couples TRBV5-1 to TRBJ1-1; D gene ambiguous. V was shortened by 4 bases and J by 6 bases, with 16 bases between the two germline ends. The CDR3 is 14 amino acids. Germline CDR1 is SGHRS and CDR2 is YFSETQ. The CDR3 reads CASSGTPKSPEAFF. CDR3 nucleotide sequence: TGCGCCAGCAGCGGAACACCGAAAAGTCCTGAAGCTTTCTTT.

This clonotype appeared a few times. This chain connects TRBV4-1 to TRBJ2-5; 10 positions agree with TRBD1. J gave up 6 bases and V 5 bases, and 12 bases lay outside the gene matches. Germline loops: CDR1 MGHRA, CDR2 YSYEKL. CDR3 length: 16 amino acids. CDR3 amino acids: CASSLQPGQGSQTQYF. CDR3 sequence (DNA): TGCGCCAGCAGCTTACAGCCGGGACAGGGGTCACAGACCCAGTACTTC.

Many counts were recorded for this clonotype. V gene TRBV6-8 combines with J gene TRBJ2-6, with TRBD1 as a possible D gene (6 bases). Trimming stripped 5 bases from V and 0 bases from J, with 14 bases between. The germline CDR1 and CDR2 sequences are MNHGY and SAAAGT. The CDR3 consists of 17 residues. The CDR3 reads CASSHREEGSGANVLTF. The CDR3 DNA sequence: TGTGCCAGCAGTCACAGGGAAGAGGGCTCTGGGGCCAACGTCCTGACTTTC.

The sample holds one count of this clonotype. The limits of the CDR3 on the DNA are not certain, so only TCRdb's listed CDR3 is given. V and J are TRBV5-1 and TRBJ1-2. Per the germline V gene, CDR1 is SGHRS and CDR2 is YFSETQ. Inclusive of both ends, the CDR3 amounts to 15 amino acids. CDR3: CASSWASGSNYGYNF.

The table lists this clonotype with a few counts. This chain links TRBV6-5 with TRBJ1-1, with 7 bases fitting TRBD1. The CDR3 is made up of 16 amino acids. CDR1 is MNHEY and CDR2 is SVGAGI in the germline V gene. The ends lost 2 bases at V and 2 bases at J; junction bases unmatched: 8. The CDR3 loop is CASSYIPRGGNTEAFF. The CDR3 DNA is TGTGCCAGCAGTTACATCCCCCGAGGGGGCAACACTGAAGCTTTCTTT.

The rearrangement joins TRBV6-2 or TRBV6-3 to TRBJ2-7, with 10 bases matching TRBD1. Germline V gene sequence: CDR1 MNHEY, CDR2 SVGEGT. CDR3 length: 16 amino acids. J lost 3 bases, V lost 6 bases, and 11 bases had no gene match. The CDR3 DNA reads as TGTGCCAGCAGACGGATTTCTTGGACAGGGGGCTACGAGCAGTACTTC. Its translation: CASRRISWTGGYEQYF.

V is TRBV6-1 and J is TRBJ2-3; no firm D call. The length of the CDR3 is 14 residues. With 2 bases removed from V and 0 bases from J, the gap between germline ends came to 6 bases. Germline CDR1 MNHNS, CDR2 SASEGT. The CDR3 region has the DNA TGTGCCAGCAGTGAAAGAATCAGCACAGATACGCAGTATTTT. Translation gives CASSERISTDTQYF.

This clonotype showed up just a few times. The V and J genes are TRBV20-1 and TRBJ1-2; D perhaps matches TRBD1 (6 bases). The germline V and J ends were trimmed by 5 bases and 4 bases, with 17 bases remaining between them. This CDR3 comprises 14 residues. The germline V gene has CDR1 DFQATT and CDR2 SNEGSKA (reference sequence). As DNA, the CDR3 is TGCAGTGCTTATAGGGACACATACAGCTATGGCTACACCTTC. Translation gives CSAYRDTYSYGYTF.